This T cell receptor (beta chain) was obtained from a study of blood T cell repertoires in COVID-19. Generated by immunoSEQ multiplex PCR, the TCRdb table keeps only in-frame clones and is missing some. The repertoire holds roughly 500,000 clones, around 87% seen once, with 1.5% to 2% in the top ten. Adults between roughly 18 and 90 years of age took part from more than 20 US areas. Participant reports of clinical history set cohort assignment. The germline gives CDR1 MDHEN, CDR2 SYDVKM. The CDR3 is 15 amino acids. V lost 5 bases, J lost 7 bases, and 8 bases stayed unmatched. The clonotype originates from a middle-aged woman who had recovered from COVID-19. The chain joins TRBV28 to TRBJ1-4, with TRBD1 matching over 9 bases. Sequenced sample: PBMCs or T cells enriched from blood (not recorded which). CDR3 DNA: TGTGCCAGCAGTAGGAGGACAGGGGTCTCTGAAAAACTGTTTTTT. Residues: CASSRRTGVSEKLFF.